The 14 T cell receptor beta chains reported below all come from one sample, sequenced in a study of T cell clones after liver transplantation. The method was immunoSEQ multiplex PCR; TCRdb's version includes in-frame clones alone and lacks a portion of them. Of about 70,000 clones in the sample, under 90% are singletons; the top ten hold about 0.79%. The input for sequencing was CD4+ T cells from blood, taken 12 months after liver transplant. Source of these receptors: a human patient who received a liver transplant. Some of these T cells may belong to the graft donor.

By sample share, this clone is medium-sized (0.01 to 0.1%). The V call is TRBV6-6, the J call TRBJ2-7, with 8 nucleotides matching TRBD2. This CDR3 region has 13 residues. Trimming took 6 bases from V and 0 from J; bases not matched to a gene: 1. Germline V gives CDR1 MNHNY, CDR2 SVGAGI (reference sequence). The DNA of the CDR3 is TGTGCCAGCAGACTAGCGGCCTCCTACGAGCAGTACTTC. The encoded protein is CASRLAASYEQYF.

The J gene is TRBJ2-2, the V gene TRBV6-6; no clear D. Germline CDR1 reads MNHNY; CDR2 reads SVGAGI (reference sequence). With 5 bases removed from V and 7 bases from J, the gap between germline ends came to 17 bases. The CDR3 is made up of 15 amino acids. The CDR3 region has the DNA TGTGCCAGCAGTCCGCGACCGTTTATGGACGGGGAGCTGTTTTTT. Protein product: CASSPRPFMDGELFF.

The count of this clone is one. The V and J genes are TRBV28 and TRBJ2-1; perhaps D is TRBD1 or TRBD2 (5 bases each). CDR1 and CDR2 from the germline V gene are MDHEN and SYDVKM. Trimming cost V 3 bases and J 3 bases, with 15 bases left between them. This CDR3 has 16 residues. The CDR3 spells CASSFQGGLDYNEQFF. The CDR3 DNA sequence: TGTGCCAGCAGTTTTCAGGGCGGGCTAGACTACAATGAGCAGTTCTTC.

This chain links TRBV7-9 with TRBJ1-1; no firm D call. The V gene lost 7 bases and the J gene lost 1 base, with 10 bases spanning the gap. This CDR3 is 13 amino acids long. CDR1 and CDR2 from the germline V gene are SEHNR and FQNEAQ (reference sequence). CDR3 coding DNA: TGTGCCAGCATGAGGCAACAGAACACTGAAGCTTTCTTT. As protein: CASMRQQNTEAFF.

The chain employs TRBV5-1 and TRBJ2-2, with D possibly TRBD2 on 7 matching bases. This CDR3 comprises 14 residues. Germline CDR1 SGHRS, CDR2 YFSETQ. Between the trimmed V and J ends, which lost 7 bases and 4 bases, there was a span of 14 bases. The CDR3: CASLGGAATGELFF. CDR3 in DNA: TGCGCCAGCCTGGGGGGGGCAGCCACCGGGGAGCTGTTTTTT.

The V call is TRBV5-1, the J call TRBJ2-4; 14 positions agree with TRBD2. V shed 4 bases and J 0 bases; nucleotides not matched to a gene: 12. CDR3 length: 20 amino acids. The V gene's germline CDR1 is SGHRS and CDR2 YFSETQ. CDR3 sequence (DNA): TGCGCCAGCAGCCGGTCTGGGACTAGCGGGAGTCGAGTAGCCAAAAACATTCAGTACTTC. Protein product: CASSRSGTSGSRVAKNIQYF.

The chain employs TRBV6-5 and TRBJ1-2; TRBD1 is a possible D gene (6 bases). V was pared by 6 bases and J by 5 bases, with 16 bases between. Germline assignment: CDR1 MNHEY and CDR2 SVGAGI. This CDR3 spans 14 amino acids. Here the CDR3 DNA reads TGTGCCAGCAGCCGGGACACCGACTGGTATGGCTACACCTTC. It translates to CASSRDTDWYGYTF.

A note on this clone: Other DNA sequences of this sample code for an identical CDR3. The chain recombines TRBV2 with TRBJ1-1; D is uncertain. Germline CDR1 is SNHLY and CDR2 is FYNNEI. The CDR3 has 13 residues. With 4 bases removed from V and 4 bases from J, the gap between germline ends came to 10 bases. The CDR3 is CASSVGVGTEAFF. CDR3 sequence (DNA): TGTGCCAGCAGTGTTGGGGTCGGCACTGAAGCTTTCTTT.

The rearrangement joins TRBV6-5 to TRBJ1-1; D remains ambiguous. CDR1 and CDR2 from the germline V gene are MNHEY and SVGAGI. Trimming took 10 bases from V and 0 from J, leaving 12 bases between them. This CDR3 is 13 amino acids long. The CDR3 bases are TGTGCCACCTTAGACATCATGAACACTGAAGCTTTCTTT. As protein: CATLDIMNTEAFF.

V is TRBV4-3 and J is TRBJ1-2; TRBD1 matches at 7 bases. The germline V gene encodes CDR1 LGHNA and CDR2 YSLEER. The CDR3 covers 16 residues. The ends lost 1 base at V and 1 base at J; junction bases unmatched: 6. This chain's CDR3 is CASSQGLGTVNYGYTF. Written as DNA, the CDR3 is TGCGCCAGCAGCCAAGGTCTCGGGACAGTTAACTATGGCTACACCTTC.

The chain is built from TRBV29-1 and TRBJ2-3; a weak D match, TRBD2 (6 bases). V lost 8 bases and J lost 2, with 11 bases in between. CDR3 length: 12 amino acids. CDR1 is SQVTM, CDR2 ANQGSEA, per germline. The CDR3 DNA reads TGCAGCACCGGGGGAGACACAGATACGCAGTATTTT. This codes for CSTGGDTDTQYF.

This clone was observed a handful of times. V and J are TRBV11-2 and TRBJ2-3; D not resolved. Germline V gene lookup returns CDR1 SGHAT and CDR2 FQNNGV. The CDR3 spans 12 residues. With 5 bases removed from V and 6 bases from J, the gap between germline ends came to 9 bases. The CDR3 protein is CASSPNYDTQYF. In nucleotides, the CDR3 is TGTGCCAGCAGCCCCAATTATGATACGCAGTATTTT. Together with reference TRBV11-2 and TRBJ2-3, the CDR3 gives the full variable domain: EAGVAQSPRYKIIEKRQSVAFWCNPISGHATLYWYQQILGQGPKLLIQFQNNGVVDDSQLPKDRFSAERLKGVDSTLKIQPAKLEDSAVYLCASSPNYDTQYFGPGTRLTVL.

This clone was seen just once. The chain couples TRBV15 to TRBJ2-1; 12 positions match TRBD2. The V segment lost 1 base and the J segment 7 bases; nucleotides outside the gene matches: 2. CDR1 is LNHNV, CDR2 YYDKDF, per germline (reference sequence). This CDR3 contains 15 residues. The CDR3: CATSRASGRGNEQFF. CDR3 in DNA: TGTGCCACCAGCAGAGCTAGCGGGAGGGGGAATGAGCAGTTCTTC.

This chain joins TRBV19 and TRBJ2-7; a possible D gene is TRBD2 (5 bases). The ends were cut back, 5 bases at V and 4 bases at J, with 12 bases in the middle. In germline, CDR1 is LNHDA, CDR2 SQIVND (reference sequence). The CDR3 has 13 residues. The CDR3 is CASSVRVRYEQYF. The CDR3 coding sequence is TGTGCCAGTAGTGTGCGGGTTCGATACGAGCAGTACTTC.